This is a list of T cell receptor beta chains from one sample in a study of blood T cell repertoires in COVID-19. The assay was immunoSEQ multiplex PCR, and TCRdb's table has in-frame clones only and misses some. The repertoire holds around 310,000 clones, with just under 90% as singletons. The source material was PBMCs or T cells enriched from blood (not recorded which). These receptors all come from a woman between 25 and 40 years old who had recovered from COVID-19. CDR3s leave out the opening cysteine and the closing phenylalanine or tryptophan. The order of the fields is V gene, CDR3 protein.

V: TRBV19; CDR3: ASSIGPGPQH
V: TRBV5-6; CDR3: ASSSSGEQY
V: TRBV6-5; CDR3: ASSYQGGYYGYT
V: TRBV4-2; CDR3: ASSQVLVASNGEQF
V: TRBV2; CDR3: ASSAVTGAYGYT
V: TRBV29-1; CDR3: SVLTGSSYNSPLH
V: TRBV27; CDR3: ASSPRTGSLQPQH
V: TRBV19; CDR3: ASSYRGNTEAF
V: TRBV5-1; CDR3: ASSNGDTQY
V: TRBV7-8; CDR3: ASSLVHSGDRGYEQY
V: TRBV28; CDR3: ASLGLHHYGYT
V: TRBV4-1; CDR3: ASSQESVARGYEQY
V: TRBV5-6; CDR3: ASSLAKSGPQH
V: TRBV6-5; CDR3: ASSYSVGSGYNEQF
V: TRBV5-1; CDR3: ASSLQGGSRTGELF
V: TRBV7-2; CDR3: ASSSLAGGTDTQY
V: TRBV19; CDR3: ASSPHAGTSDLRINEQY
V: TRBV27; CDR3: ASSLSWGENEKLF
V: TRBV29-1; CDR3: SVDRLLVETQY